The source of this T cell receptor beta chain is a study of cytomegalovirus exposure and HLA in healthy donors. Study results and caveats: Many donors carried some public TCRs, although rarity characterized most TCR sequences. Associated with cytomegalovirus, according to the listing, were around 160 TCR beta chains. A previous analysis found most TCR beta V segments productive roughly 90% or roughly 30% of the time.

The CDR3 is 15 residues long. Germline CDR1 and CDR2: MDHEN and SYDVKM. The V end lost 6 bases, the J end lost 5 bases, and 20 bases lay between the germline ends. With respect to this clone: The antigen remains unidentified.

In nominal health when sampled, donors likely had unrecorded immune exposures nonetheless. The primer mix had 60 Vbeta and 13 Jbeta primers. The method was immunoSEQ multiplex PCR; TCRdb's version includes in-frame clones alone and lacks a portion of them. The data contain under 200,000 clones, roughly 85% of them seen just once; the ten biggest clones take up about 0.9%. The specimen was PBMCs. The chain couples TRBV28 to TRBJ2-7, with D perhaps matching TRBD1 (6 bases). This clonotype originated in a woman in her 30s in good health and CMV-seronegative. The CDR3 DNA is TGTGCCAGCAGATACGCCCGACAGGTTCGCGACGAGCAGTACTTC. Amino acid sequence: CASRYARQVRDEQYF.